These T cell receptor beta chains were read from a single sample in a study of T cell repertoires in cytomegalovirus infection. Their cognate antigens are unknown. TCRdb recomputed calls from the reads with MiXCR, one row per CDR3 protein. The data contain 450,000 to 600,000 distinct CDR3 sequences, roughly 42% of them seen just once; the ten biggest clones take up approximately 40%. The sample here was cultured PBMCs, taken from culture after CMV antigen stimulation. All receptors come from a human donor in good health (CMV status not recorded). Some clones in this sample may be carry-over from other donors' samples. CDR3s include the opening cysteine and the closing phenylalanine or tryptophan. The order of the fields is V gene, clone size, CDR3 protein. Part of the rows lack a size; the others show once, few, many or a class for expanded clones.

>TRBV4-1|.
CASSQVPGQNTEAFF
>TRBV20-1|few
CSGGRNNSPLHF
>TRBV7-2|.
CASSPRGLLVDTQYF
>TRBV10-3|.
CAISRQGMNTEAFF
>TRBV7-6|.
CASSLVGPEAFF
>TRBV20-1|.
CSAMGGYEQYF
>TRBV27|.
CASSLSLGKSTEAFF
>TRBV4-1|few
CASSQGTASTDTQYF
>TRBV27|.
CASSPRGQGRGETQYF
>TRBV19|.
CASSITGVGPDSPLHF
>TRBV6-8|.
CASSYQGGFQYF
>TRBV6-2/TRBV6-3|few
CASSFGPREQYF
>TRBV5-5|.
CASSRGSGAENYGYTF
>TRBV29-1|.
CSVVSGSGDGYTF
>TRBV12-3/TRBV12-4|.
CASSSGTGGEQFF
>TRBV6-6|.
CASRVDRGNHNEQFF
>TRBV7-2|many
CASSFTSGRAYEQYF
>TRBV9|many
CASSPRQLETQYF
>TRBV6-1|.
CASSEIGTKGEKLFF
>TRBV2|.
CASSEEGEETQYF
>TRBV7-2|few
CASSLGPNIFYEQYF
>TRBV5-1|.
CASSLPTGQGGETQYF
>TRBV10-3|.
CAIREPGSGEQYF
>TRBV7-8|many
CASSWDRRTEAFF
>TRBV7-2|.
CASSPRVSPSSYNSPLHF
>TRBV4-2|few
CASSPGPLSSGNTIYF
>TRBV7-2|few
CAIPAGGYYNEQFF
>TRBV4-1|.
CASRTDSGNSPLHF
>TRBV7-2|few
CASSGYADEQYF
>TRBV14|.
CASSQDQDAYNSPLHF
>TRBV7-2|.
CASSSRTSGLSYNEQFF
>TRBV7-2|.
CASSSQMGREGADTQYF
>TRBV12-3/TRBV12-4|.
CASSFNGGESVEQFF
>TRBV6-8|once
CASSSWTSGRLSVVWFF
>TRBV7-9|few
CASSLGPAGNQPQHF
>TRBV12-3/TRBV12-4|.
CASSFVGGSTDTQYF
>TRBV4-2|.
CASSRGSGRVVETQYF
>TRBV7-2|.
CASSAQGGTEAFF
>TRBV28|few
CASSLLGQTRDAQHF
>TRBV7-4|.
CASSLAGQKKGYTF
>TRBV7-2|many
CASSSDRRPPRYNEQFF
>TRBV7-2|few
CASSSTGTGRTQYF
>TRBV6-1|.
CASSDAGGQETQYF
>TRBV27|.
CASSSSGPAGAYNEQFF
>TRBV12-3/TRBV12-4|.
CASSLSGRIPKNGTSGANVLTF
>TRBV18|.
CASSPRASGGTDTQYF
>TRBV12-3/TRBV12-4|few
CASSSSRGMNTEAFF
>TRBV7-2|few
CASSLGEGAPYEQYF
>TRBV6-4|.
CASSDSTGSYEQYF
>TRBV11-2|few
CASSLGATGALEQFF
>TRBV12-3/TRBV12-4|few
CASSFAGTLEGPRF
>TRBV20-1|.
CSARDRPGANVLTF
>TRBV7-2|few
CASSQTGGDTEQYF